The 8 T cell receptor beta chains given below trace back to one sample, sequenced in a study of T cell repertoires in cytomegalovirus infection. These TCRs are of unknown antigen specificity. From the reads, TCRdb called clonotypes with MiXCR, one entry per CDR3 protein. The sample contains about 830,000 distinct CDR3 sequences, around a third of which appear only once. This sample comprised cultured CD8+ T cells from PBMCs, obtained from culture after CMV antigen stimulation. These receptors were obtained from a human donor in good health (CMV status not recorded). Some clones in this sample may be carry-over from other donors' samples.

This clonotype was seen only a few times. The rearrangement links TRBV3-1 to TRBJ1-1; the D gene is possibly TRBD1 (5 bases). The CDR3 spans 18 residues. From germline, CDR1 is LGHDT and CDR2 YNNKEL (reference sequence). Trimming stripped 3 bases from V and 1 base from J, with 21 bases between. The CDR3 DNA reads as TGTGCCAGCAGCCATTTTGGGACTCACCCCGCGGGGAACACTGAAGCTTTCTTT. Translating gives CASSHFGTHPAGNTEAFF.

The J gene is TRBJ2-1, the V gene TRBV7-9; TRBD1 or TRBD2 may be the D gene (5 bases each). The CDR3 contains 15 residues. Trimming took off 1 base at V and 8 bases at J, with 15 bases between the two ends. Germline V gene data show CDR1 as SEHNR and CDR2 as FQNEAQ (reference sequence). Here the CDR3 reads CASSLGRDGLHEQFF. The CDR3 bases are TGTGCCAGCAGCTTAGGCAGGGACGGCCTCCATGAGCAGTTCTTC.

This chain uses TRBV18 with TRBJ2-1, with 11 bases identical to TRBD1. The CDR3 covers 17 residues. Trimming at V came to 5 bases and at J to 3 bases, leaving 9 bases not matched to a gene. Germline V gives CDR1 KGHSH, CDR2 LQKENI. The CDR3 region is CASSSTGTGGLYNEQFF. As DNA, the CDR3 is TGTGCCAGCTCATCCACCGGGACAGGGGGACTCTACAATGAGCAGTTCTTC.

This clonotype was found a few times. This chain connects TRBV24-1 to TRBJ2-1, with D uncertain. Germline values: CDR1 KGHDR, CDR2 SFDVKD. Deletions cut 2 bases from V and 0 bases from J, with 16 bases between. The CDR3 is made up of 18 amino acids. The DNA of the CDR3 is TGTGCCACCAGTGATTCCTTCCTGACGGTGAGCTCCTACAATGAGCAGTTCTTC. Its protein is CATSDSFLTVSSYNEQFF.

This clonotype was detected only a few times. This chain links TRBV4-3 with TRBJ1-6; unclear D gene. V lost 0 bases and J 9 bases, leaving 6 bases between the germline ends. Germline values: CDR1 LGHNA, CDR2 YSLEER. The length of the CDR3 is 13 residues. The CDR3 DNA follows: TGCGCCAGCAGCCAAGATCCTGGTTCACCCCTCCACTTT. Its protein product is CASSQDPGSPLHF.

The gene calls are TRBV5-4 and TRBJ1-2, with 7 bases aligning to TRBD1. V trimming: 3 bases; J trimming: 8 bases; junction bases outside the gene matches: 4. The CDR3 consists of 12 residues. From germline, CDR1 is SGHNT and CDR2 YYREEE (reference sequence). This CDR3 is CASSWGTAGYTF. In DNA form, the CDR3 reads TGTGCCAGCAGCTGGGGGACAGCCGGCTACACCTTC.

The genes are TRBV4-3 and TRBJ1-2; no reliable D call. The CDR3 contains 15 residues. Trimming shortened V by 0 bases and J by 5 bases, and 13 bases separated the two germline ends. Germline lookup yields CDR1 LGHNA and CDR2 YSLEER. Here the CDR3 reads CASSQDFQIKYGYTF. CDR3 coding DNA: TGCGCCAGCAGCCAAGATTTCCAGATCAAATATGGCTACACCTTC.

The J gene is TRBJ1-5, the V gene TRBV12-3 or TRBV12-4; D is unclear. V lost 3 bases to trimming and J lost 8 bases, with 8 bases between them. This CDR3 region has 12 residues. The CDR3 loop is CASSFGGEPQHF. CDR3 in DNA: TGTGCCAGCAGTTTTGGCGGGGAGCCCCAGCATTTT.